This note documents a single T cell receptor beta chain sequence. Its antigen is currently unknown. Repertoires were generated with immunoSEQ multiplex PCR, while TCRdb's copy carries only in-frame clones and drops some. This sample carries about 31,000 clones, about 70% of them seen once, and the ten largest clones take 3% to 4%. This entry is derived from a study of CD4 T cells in relation to SARS-CoV-2 and coronaviruses. The CDR3 extends over 15 amino acids. Trimming removed 1 base from V and 3 bases from J, with 10 bases in between. Germline V gives CDR1 MGHRA, CDR2 YSYEKL. This TCR was recovered from an adult with COVID-19. This chain links TRBV4-1 with TRBJ1-5, with D possibly TRBD1 on 5 matching bases. The sequencing sample was made of memory CD4+ T cells from PBMCs, cultured in vitro. DNA of the CDR3: TGCGCCAGCAGCCAAGTTATCAGGGCCAATCAGCCCCAGCATTTT. Translation: CASSQVIRANQPQHF.